This passage covers 8 T cell receptor beta chains from one sample sequenced in a study of molecular identifiers for immune sequencing clone quantification. MiXCR was run by TCRdb on the PCR reads, yielding one entry per CDR3 protein. The sample has under 600,000 distinct CDR3 sequences, under 30% seen once. The sequencing sample was made of naive CD8+ T cells from blood, with Jurkat cell RNA spiked in. As to subset: FACS-sorted CD8+CD4-CCR7+CD45RA+ naive T cells. The receptors originated from a human donor in good health. Some libraries in this study had Jurkat cell RNA spiked in.

The chain couples TRBV7-9 to TRBJ1-3, with D possibly matching TRBD1 (5 bases). The CDR3 is 16 amino acids. Trimming removed 2 bases from V and 1 base from J, with 12 bases in between. Germline V gene data show CDR1 as SEHNR and CDR2 as FQNEAQ (reference sequence). In nucleotides, the CDR3 is TGTGCCAGCAGCTTAAATGAGAGGGGATCTGGAAACACCATATATTTT. Translating it yields CASSLNERGSGNTIYF.

The chain has TRBV19 and TRBJ2-7; D possibly corresponds to TRBD2 (6 bases). CDR1 is LNHDA, CDR2 SQIVND, per germline (reference sequence). CDR3 size: 14 residues. The V end was cut by 5 bases, the J end by 6 bases, with 17 bases between. The CDR3 DNA follows: TGTGCCAGTAGTTTCAATCTAGCCGGGAGCGAGCAGTACTTC. This codes for CASSFNLAGSEQYF.

The chain is built from TRBV19 and TRBJ2-7, with 7 bases aligning to TRBD2. The CDR3 extends over 14 amino acids. Germline V CDR1 and CDR2: LNHDA, SQIVND (reference sequence). V shed 1 base and J 4 bases; nucleotides not matched to a gene: 4. DNA of the CDR3: TGTGCCAGTAGTATAGCGGGAGGTGAATACGAGCAGTACTTC. Translation: CASSIAGGEYEQYF. Full variable domain (rest looked up from reference TRBV19 and TRBJ2-7): DGGITQSPKYLFRKEGQNVTLSCEQNLNHDAMYWYRQDPGQGLRLIYYSQIVNDFQKGDIAEGYSVSREKKESFPLTVTSAQKNPTAFYLCASSIAGGEYEQYFGPGTRLTVT.

The chain joins TRBV13 to TRBJ1-1, with a possible D match to TRBD1 (5 bases). The CDR3 consists of 13 residues. Trimming shortened V by 1 base and J by 7 bases, and 10 bases separated the two germline ends. Looked up from germline, CDR1 is PRHDT and CDR2 is FYEKMQ (reference sequence). Here the CDR3 reads CASSLVQGGEAFF. CDR3 nucleotides: TGTGCCAGCAGCTTAGTCCAGGGCGGTGAAGCTTTCTTT.

The sample holds a few counts of this clonotype. The chain has TRBV4-1 and TRBJ2-5; 10 bases are shared with TRBD2. V gave up 3 bases and J gave up 4 bases; unmatched junction bases: 5. Germline CDR1 is MGHRA and CDR2 is YSYEKL. CDR3 size: 15 residues. This CDR3 reads CASSQEAGGGETQYF. Written as DNA, the CDR3 is TGCGCCAGCAGCCAGGAAGCGGGAGGGGGAGAGACCCAGTACTTC.

This clonotype was seen a handful of times. The rearrangement joins TRBV4-3 to TRBJ2-2; the match to TRBD1 covers 10 bases. CDR1 and CDR2 (germline): LGHNA, YSLEER. This CDR3 comprises 15 residues. With 4 bases clipped from V and 6 bases from J, the junction kept 5 bases outside the gene matches. CDR3 sequence reads: CASSPDRGRSGELFF. In nucleotides, the CDR3 is TGCGCCAGCAGCCCCGACAGGGGGCGTTCCGGGGAGCTGTTTTTT.

For this clonotype: A much more abundant neighbour one base away suggests this may be a read error. This sequence joins TRBV4-1 and TRBJ2-1; D unresolved. Germline lookup yields CDR1 MGHRA and CDR2 YSYEKL. The CDR3 has 13 residues. The CDR3 here is CASSQEGRNGQFF. The DNA for the CDR3 is TGCGCCAGCAGCCAAGAAGGGCGGAATGGGCAGTTCTTC.

The table lists this clonotype with a few counts. The V call is TRBV4-1, the J call TRBJ1-6; TRBD1 aligns across 10 bases. Germline-derived CDR1 and CDR2 are MGHRA and YSYEKL. There are 18 residues in the CDR3. V trimming: 0 bases; J trimming: 8 bases; junction bases outside the gene matches: 10. CDR3 in DNA: TGCGCCAGCAGCCAAGATGGGGTCGGACAGGGGGGGGATTCACCCCTCCACTTT. Protein: CASSQDGVGQGGDSPLHF.